Here is one T cell receptor (beta chain) with its context. Its antigen is not identified. This record belongs to a study of cytomegalovirus exposure and HLA in healthy donors. Study overall: Across 350 to 500 genotyped donors, 81% landed in the Caucasian-associated ancestry cluster. Study outcomes and limitations: Accurate HLA-A and HLA-B prediction from TCR beta sequences was reported for most subjects. Previous analysis showed most TCR beta V segments were productive about 87% or about 30% of the time.

The PCR used 60 Vbeta and 13 Jbeta primers. Sequenced by immunoSEQ multiplex PCR; TCRdb stores in-frame clones only, minus some. Altogether fewer than 150,000 clones are present, 70% to 80% being singletons, with the ten largest covering around 2%. This CDR3 is built from 14 residues. Trimming cost V 3 bases and J 1 base, with 7 bases left between them. Germline CDR1 SGHRS, CDR2 YFSETQ. The material sequenced was PBMCs. This receptor was identified in a man aged 25-40 years in good health and CMV-seronegative. The V and J genes are TRBV5-1 and TRBJ2-2; D is uncertain. CDR3 nucleotides: TGCGCCAGCAGCTGGGCCCTGAACACCGGGGAGCTGTTTTTT. It encodes CASSWALNTGELFF. Based on the CDR3 plus reference TRBV5-1 and TRBJ2-2, the full variable domain is KAGVTQTPRYLIKTRGQQVTLSCSPISGHRSVSWYQQTPGQGLQFLFEYFSETQRNKGNFPGRFSGRQFSNSRSEMNVSTLELGDSALYLCASSWALNTGELFFGEGSRLTVL.